The 19 T cell receptor beta chains listed next were all sequenced from one sample in a study of blood T cell repertoires in COVID-19. Method: immunoSEQ multiplex PCR; TCRdb's copy keeps in-frame clones and lacks some. Altogether some 150,000 clones are present, approximately 92% being singletons, with the ten largest covering about 15%. The source material was peripheral blood. All receptors derive from a woman in her forties with acute or convalescent COVID-19.

The rearrangement links TRBV13 to TRBJ2-1; 11 positions agree with TRBD2. V lost 0 bases, J lost 1 base, and 5 bases stayed unmatched. Germline V gene sequence: CDR1 PRHDT, CDR2 FYEKMQ (reference sequence). The CDR3 extends over 18 amino acids. The CDR3 sequence: CASSLGLAGVESYNEQFF. In DNA form, the CDR3 reads TGTGCCAGCAGCTTAGGACTAGCGGGAGTTGAATCCTACAATGAGCAGTTCTTC.

The J gene is TRBJ2-1, the V gene TRBV15; 7 nucleotides match TRBD2. CDR1 is LNHNV, CDR2 YYDKDF, per germline (reference sequence). Trimming took 1 base from V and 7 from J; bases not matched to a gene: 7. The CDR3 has 15 amino acids. The CDR3 DNA reads as TGTGCCACCAGCAGAGTTAGGGACTACCTAAATGAGCAGTTCTTC. This translates into CATSRVRDYLNEQFF.

This clone was seen only once. The rearrangement uses TRBV6-6 and TRBJ1-1, with 8 bases fitting TRBD1. The CDR3 spans 13 residues. CDR1 is MNHNY, CDR2 SVGAGI, per germline (reference sequence). The J segment lost 8 bases and the V segment lost 4 bases, leaving 6 bases of the junction unmatched. This CDR3 reads CASSSTQGAEAFF. Written as DNA, the CDR3 is TGTGCCAGCAGTTCGACCCAGGGGGCAGAAGCTTTCTTT.

This sequence joins TRBV6-5 and TRBJ1-1; no clear D gene. The CDR3 sequence is 13 residues long. Germline CDR1 is MNHEY and CDR2 is SVGAGI. The CDR3 DNA sequence: TGTGTCAGTTGCGGGAGGGTGGGCACTGAAGCTTTCTTT. Residues: CVSCGRVGTEAFF.

The chain carries TRBV14 and TRBJ2-3; D ambiguous. The CDR3 is 11 residues long. V was shortened by 3 bases and J by 7 bases, with 5 bases between the two germline ends. CDR1 is SGHDN, CDR2 FVKESK, per germline. In DNA, the CDR3 is TGTGCCAGCAGCCACTCCCATACGCAGTATTTT. It codes for CASSHSHTQYF.

The V gene is TRBV7-6, the J gene TRBJ2-3; 9 positions agree with TRBD1. V dropped 1 base and J dropped 2; count of bases not matched to a gene: 4. Germline loops: CDR1 SGHVS, CDR2 FNYEAQ. The CDR3 runs 16 residues. CDR3 loop: CASSLVGQGYTDTQYF. In DNA, the CDR3 is TGTGCCAGCAGCTTAGTTGGACAGGGGTACACAGATACGCAGTATTTT.

This chain uses TRBV21-1 with TRBJ2-7; the table's D call, TRBD1, has no DNA check behind it. TRBV21-1 is a pseudogene locus. This CDR3 contains 15 residues. DNA of the CDR3: TGTGCCAGCAGCAAAGCGGGAGGACAGGGTGGCGAGCAGTACTTC. This translates into CASSKAGGQGGEQYF.

The genes are TRBV4-2 and TRBJ1-5; D is undetermined. V gave up 0 bases and J gave up 5 bases, with 11 bases separating them. The CDR3 runs 15 residues. Germline assignment: CDR1 LGHNA and CDR2 YNFKEQ. CDR3 loop: CASSQDSTDDQPQHF. The DNA for the CDR3 is TGTGCCAGCAGCCAAGATAGTACAGACGATCAGCCCCAGCATTTT.

J is TRBJ2-7 and V is TRBV5-8, with 7 bases identical to TRBD1. Germline V CDR1 and CDR2: SGHTS, YDEGEE. This CDR3 has 16 residues. Trimming took 0 bases from V and 3 from J; bases not matched to a gene: 9. The CDR3: CASSLEGAGSLYEQYF. The CDR3 DNA reads as TGTGCCAGCAGCTTGGAGGGGGCAGGATCTCTCTACGAGCAGTACTTC.

CDR3 region: CASSTSGASYEQYF. The DNA for the CDR3 is TGTGCCAGCAGCACGAGCGGGGCCTCCTACGAGCAGTACTTC. The V call is TRBV7-9, the J call TRBJ2-7, with 7 bases fitting TRBD2. J lost 0 bases, V lost 5 bases, and 4 bases had no gene match. The CDR3 loop spans 14 amino acids. Germline lookup yields CDR1 SEHNR and CDR2 FQNEAQ (reference sequence).

The rearrangement uses TRBV11-3 and TRBJ2-7; TRBD1 matches 9 bases. V shed 5 bases, J shed 6 bases, and the junction held 11 bases outside the gene matches. The CDR3 spans 15 residues. Germline V gene data show CDR1 as SGHNT and CDR2 as YENEEA. The CDR3: CASSNSGQGIREQYF. The DNA of the CDR3 is TGTGCCAGCAGCAACTCGGGACAGGGAATACGCGAGCAGTACTTC.

This sequence joins TRBV6-5 and TRBJ2-7, with D hard to call. The CDR3 length is 14 residues. Germline V CDR1 and CDR2: MNHEY, SVGAGI. CDR3 protein: CATVIQPHSYEQYF. In DNA form, the CDR3 reads TGTGCGACTGTGATTCAGCCGCACTCCTACGAGCAGTACTTC.

The chain has TRBV2 and TRBJ2-5, with D maybe TRBD1 (5 bases). The V gene's germline CDR1 is SNHLY and CDR2 FYNNEI. There are 11 residues in the CDR3. V dropped 6 bases and J dropped 5 bases, with 7 bases sitting between them. The CDR3 DNA follows: TGTGCCAGCAGCAAGGGGGAGACCCAGTACTTC. Translation: CASSKGETQYF.

The chain uses TRBV4-2 and TRBJ2-3; 10 bases match TRBD2. The V gene end was trimmed by 4 bases and the J gene end by 0 bases; junction bases not matched to a gene: 13. Per the germline V gene, CDR1 is LGHNA and CDR2 is YNFKEQ. The CDR3 extends over 19 amino acids. CDR3 coding DNA: TGTGCCAGCAGCCGAGAACTAGCGGGACAAGGAGGGAGCACAGATACGCAGTATTTT. It codes for CASSRELAGQGGSTDTQYF.

The V call is TRBV30, the J call TRBJ2-2; D perhaps matches TRBD1 (6 bases). The V and J ends lost 6 bases and 1 base respectively, with 15 bases between them. CDR1 is GTSNPN, CDR2 SVGIG, per germline (reference sequence). This CDR3 has 15 amino acids. The CDR3 reads CACHGRGGNTGELFF. The CDR3 DNA sequence: TGTGCCTGTCACGGTCGAGGGGGGAACACCGGGGAGCTGTTTTTT. Combining the CDR3 with reference TRBV30 and TRBJ2-2 gives the whole variable domain SQTIHQWPATLVQPVGSPLSLECTVEGTSNPNLYWYRQAAGRGLQLLFYSVGIGQISSEVPQNLSASRPQDRQFILSSKKLLLSDSGFYLCACHGRGGNTGELFFGEGSRLTVL.

This chain uses TRBV7-8 with TRBJ2-3; D is undetermined. This CDR3 region has 13 residues. Germline V gives CDR1 SGHVS, CDR2 FQNEAQ. Trimming pared 3 bases from V and 2 bases from J, leaving 6 bases between. The CDR3 protein is CASSFQLTDTQYF. In DNA, the CDR3 is TGTGCCAGCAGCTTCCAACTCACAGATACGCAGTATTTT. The entire variable domain, with the rest obtained from reference TRBV7-8 and TRBJ2-3, is as follows: GAGVSQSPRYKVAKRGQDVALRCDPISGHVSLFWYQQALGQGPEFLTYFQNEAQLDKSGLPSDRFFAERPEGSVSTLKIQRTQQEDSAVYLCASSFQLTDTQYFGPGTRLTVL.

This chain connects TRBV7-3 to TRBJ2-3; 8 bases are shared with TRBD2. Unmatched junction bases numbered 6, after V lost 4 bases and J lost 6 bases. Germline V gene lookup returns CDR1 SGHTA and CDR2 FQGTGA. This CDR3 is 14 amino acids long. Here the CDR3 reads CASSSELAADTQYF. The CDR3 DNA sequence: TGTGCCAGCAGCTCCGAACTAGCGGCCGATACGCAGTATTTT.

Here the CDR3 DNA reads TGTGCCAGCAGAACCGGCGGGGGGGGTCGAAACACCATATATTTT. Translation: CASRTGGGGRNTIYF. The chain employs TRBV27 and TRBJ1-3; perhaps TRBD1 as D (5 bases). This CDR3 spans 15 amino acids. The V gene's germline CDR1 is MNHEY and CDR2 SMNVEV (reference sequence). V was shortened by 6 bases and J by 5 bases, with 17 bases between the two germline ends.

The chain is built from TRBV5-6 and TRBJ2-1, with 10 positions matching TRBD2. The V gene end was trimmed by 4 bases and the J gene end by 6 bases; junction bases not matched to a gene: 13. The germline V gene encodes CDR1 SGHDT and CDR2 YYEEEE. CDR3 size: 17 residues. CDR3 region: CASSHLAGADLFNEQFF. The CDR3 DNA is TGTGCCAGCAGCCATCTAGCGGGGGCCGACCTCTTCAATGAGCAGTTCTTC.